This T cell receptor beta chain was sequenced in a study of identifying expanded T cells in peripheral blood. The V gene's germline CDR1 is SQVTM and CDR2 ANQGSEA. V was cut by 3 bases and J by 3 bases, with 11 bases left in between. This CDR3 is built from 13 residues. This clone has just a few counts. Produced via immunoSEQ multiplex PCR; TCRdb's table is partial and in-frame only. The repertoire holds 120,000 or so clones, with about 80% as singletons. The V and J genes are TRBV29-1 and TRBJ1-1; D remains unclear. The sequenced material came from blood. The TCR originated in a person between 18 and 70 years old in good health. CDR3: CSVDLGRHTEAFF. In DNA, the CDR3 is TGCAGCGTTGATCTTGGGAGACACACTGAAGCTTTCTTT.